This T cell receptor (beta chain) was captured by sequencing in a study of radiotherapy plus CTLA-4 blockade in lung cancer. CTLA-4 blockade with ipilimumab, together with focal radiation, was given to patients with chemo-refractory metastatic non-small-cell lung cancer. Clones were sequenced by immunoSEQ multiplex PCR, and TCRdb holds only the in-frame ones, with some missing. The table includes about 73,000 clones, roughly 91% detected once. The count of this clone is one. The source of this sequence is a human donor with non-small cell lung cancer that progressed on radiotherapy plus ipilimumab. The specimen comprised peripheral blood, sampled from a patient treated with radiotherapy plus ipilimumab.

The CDR3 bases are TGTGCCAGCAGTAAAGATCTCACTGAAGCTTTCTTT. Residues: CASSKDLTEAFF. The rearrangement joins TRBV6-6 to TRBJ1-1; D gene uncertain. CDR1 is MNHNY and CDR2 is SVGAGI in the germline V gene (reference sequence). V lost 5 bases and J lost 4, with 8 bases in between. CDR3 length equals 12 residues.